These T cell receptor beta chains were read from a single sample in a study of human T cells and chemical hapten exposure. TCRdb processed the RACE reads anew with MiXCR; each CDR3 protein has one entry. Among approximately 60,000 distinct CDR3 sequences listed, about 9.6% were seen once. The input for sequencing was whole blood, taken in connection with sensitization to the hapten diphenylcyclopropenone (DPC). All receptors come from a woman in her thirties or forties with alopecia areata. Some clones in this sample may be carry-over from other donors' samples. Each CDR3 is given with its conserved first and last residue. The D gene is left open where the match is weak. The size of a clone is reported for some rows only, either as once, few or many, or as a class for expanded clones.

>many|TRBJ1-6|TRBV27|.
TGTGCCAGCAGCCCCCGGAGACAGAACAATTCACCCCTCCACTTT
CASSPRRQNNSPLHF
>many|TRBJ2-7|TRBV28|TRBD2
TGTGCCAGCAGCCTTAGCGGGGGGCCCACTTCCGAGCAGTACTTC
CASSLSGGPTSEQYF
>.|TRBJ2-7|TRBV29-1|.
TGCAGCGTTGAAACGGGCCGGGGAAGCTCCTACGAGCAGTACTTC
CSVETGRGSSYEQYF
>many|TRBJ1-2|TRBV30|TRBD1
TGTGCCTGGAAGAGGGGGCCCTACACCTTC
CAWKRGPYTF
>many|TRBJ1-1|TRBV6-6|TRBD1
TGTGCCAGCAAGGGGACAGGGAGGACTGAAGCTTTCTTT
CASKGTGRTEAFF
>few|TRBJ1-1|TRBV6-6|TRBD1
TGTGCCAGCACCGGACAGGGAAGGATCACTGAAGCTTTCTTT
CASTGQGRITEAFF
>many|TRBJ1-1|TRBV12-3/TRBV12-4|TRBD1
TGTGCCAGCAGTTTAGGGCAGGGGGTTGGGAACACTGAAGCTTTCTTT
CASSLGQGVGNTEAFF
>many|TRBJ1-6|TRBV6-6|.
TGTGCCAGCAGTTTAAACAGGGCACTTAATTCACCCCTCCACTTT
CASSLNRALNSPLHF
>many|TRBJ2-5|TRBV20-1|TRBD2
TGCAGTGCTGGACCGGGGCTAGCGGGGGCGGAGACCCAGTACTTC
CSAGPGLAGAETQYF
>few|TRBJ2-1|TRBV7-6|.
TGTGCCAGCAGCTTAGTCGATAATGAGCAGTTCTTC
CASSLVDNEQFF
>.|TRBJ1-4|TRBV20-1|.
TGCAGTGCTAGAGGGCTTAATGAAAAACTGTTTTTT
CSARGLNEKLFF
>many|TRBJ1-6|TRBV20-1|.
TGCAGTGCTAGAGATCAGGAGATAAGTTCACCCCTCCACTTT
CSARDQEISSPLHF
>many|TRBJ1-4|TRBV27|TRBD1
TGTGCCAGCAGAGGGACAGGGTATGAAAAACTGTTTTTT
CASRGTGYEKLFF
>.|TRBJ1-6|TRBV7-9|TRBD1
TGTGCCAGCGGAGACAGGGGCGACTCACCCCTCCACTTT
CASGDRGDSPLHF
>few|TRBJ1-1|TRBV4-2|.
TGTGCCAGCAGCCAAGATAGGGAGGGGTTGCCTGAAGCTTTCTTT
CASSQDREGLPEAFF
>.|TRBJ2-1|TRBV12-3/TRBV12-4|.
TGTGCCAGCAGTTTAGGAGGGGGAACCTACAATGAGCAGTTCTTC
CASSLGGGTYNEQFF
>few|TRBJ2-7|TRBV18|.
TGTGCCAGCTCACCCGGACCGTCCTCCTACGAGCAGTACTTC
CASSPGPSSYEQYF
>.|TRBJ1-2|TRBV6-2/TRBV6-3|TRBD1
TGTGCCAGCAGTTTCCGACGCGGGACAGGGAGCGGCTACACCTTC
CASSFRRGTGSGYTF
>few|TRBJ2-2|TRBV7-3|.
TGTGCCAGCAGCTATGCAGTCACCGGGGAGCTGTTTTTT
CASSYAVTGELFF
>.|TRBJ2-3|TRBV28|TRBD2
TGTGCCAGCAGTTTTCCCCCAGGGCTAGCGGGGGGCAGCACAGATACGCAGTATTTT
CASSFPPGLAGGSTDTQYF
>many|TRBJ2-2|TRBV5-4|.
TGTGCCAGCAGCTTGGTAGGTAGCGGAGGACACACCGGGGAGCTGTTTTTT
CASSLVGSGGHTGELFF
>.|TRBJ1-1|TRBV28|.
TGTGCCAGTCTACCTGGGACGCTCGGCACTGAAGCTTTCTTT
CASLPGTLGTEAFF
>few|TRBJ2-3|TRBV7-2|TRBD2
TGTGCCAGCAGCTCCCCTCATAGCGGGGGGTCTTTCGATACGCAGTATTTT
CASSSPHSGGSFDTQYF
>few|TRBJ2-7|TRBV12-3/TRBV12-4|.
TGTGCCAGCAGTCCCCCGGCGGACAGCCCGCTCTTCCACGAGCAGTACTTC
CASSPPADSPLFHEQYF
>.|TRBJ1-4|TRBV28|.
TGTGCCAGCAGCAAACCATCGAGGTGGGGGAGTAATGAAAAACTGTTTTTT
CASSKPSRWGSNEKLFF
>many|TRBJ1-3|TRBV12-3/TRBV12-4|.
TGTGCCAGCAGTCCGGGACCTGCTGGAAACACCATATATTTT
CASSPGPAGNTIYF
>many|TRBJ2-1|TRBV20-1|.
TGCAGTGCCAGAAAAAACCGGGATCACTACAATGAGCAGTTCTTC
CSARKNRDHYNEQFF
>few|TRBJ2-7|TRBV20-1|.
TGCAGTGCTACCTTCCCCTCTCCCCCCTACGAGCAGTACTTC
CSATFPSPPYEQYF
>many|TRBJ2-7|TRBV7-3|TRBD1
TGTGCCAGCAGCCTTGACAGGGAACTTCAGCAGTACTTC
CASSLDRELQQYF
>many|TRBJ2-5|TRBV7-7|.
TGTGCCAGCAGCTTAGACAGAAAAGAGACCCAGTACTTC
CASSLDRKETQYF
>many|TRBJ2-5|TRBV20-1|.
TGCAGTGCCCTTCAAGAGACCCAGTACTTC
CSALQETQYF
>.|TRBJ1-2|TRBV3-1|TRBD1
TGTGCCAGCAGCCTGGCAGGGACAGGGGTCCGCGATGGCTACACCTTC
CASSLAGTGVRDGYTF
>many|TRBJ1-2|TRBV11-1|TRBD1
TGTGCCAGCAGCCCGGGACAGGGTGGCGGCTACACCTTC
CASSPGQGGGYTF
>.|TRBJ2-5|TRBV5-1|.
TGCGCCAGCAGCCCAGGGACTCCCGGTGTCGGGACCCAGTACTTC
CASSPGTPGVGTQYF
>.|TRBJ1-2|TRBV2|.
TGTGCCAGCCCGGAAGGTATTAACTATGGCTACACCTTC
CASPEGINYGYTF
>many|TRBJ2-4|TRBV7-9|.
TGTGCCAGCAGCCTCAGACGCGGCGGGGAGAGGGACATTCAGTACTTC
CASSLRRGGERDIQYF
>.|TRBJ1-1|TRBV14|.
TGTGCCAGCAGCCAAGATTATGGGAGACTCCAAGCTTTCTTT
CASSQDYGRLQAFF
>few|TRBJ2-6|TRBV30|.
TGTGCCTGGAGTCTATCGGGACTTTCTGGGGCCAACGTCCTGACTTTC
CAWSLSGLSGANVLTF
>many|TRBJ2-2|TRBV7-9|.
TGTGCCAGCAGCCCCCAGCAAGTAGTCGGCACCGGGGAGCTGTTTTTT
CASSPQQVVGTGELFF
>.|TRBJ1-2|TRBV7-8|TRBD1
TGTGCCAGCAGCTCGACAGGGTACTATGGCTACACCTTC
CASSSTGYYGYTF
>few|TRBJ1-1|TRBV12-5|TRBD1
TGTGCTAGCCAACGGGACAGCTTCATGAACACTGAAGCTTTCTTT
CASQRDSFMNTEAFF
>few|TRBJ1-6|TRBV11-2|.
TGTGCCAGCAGTACCTCAAATTCACCCCTCCACTTT
CASSTSNSPLHF
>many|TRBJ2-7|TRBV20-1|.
TGCAGTGCTTCCGGGACGGAAACCTACGAGCAGTACTTC
CSASGTETYEQYF
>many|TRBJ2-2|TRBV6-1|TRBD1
TGTGCCAGCCCTCCCACTGACAGGGAGAACACCGGGGAGCTGTTTTTT
CASPPTDRENTGELFF
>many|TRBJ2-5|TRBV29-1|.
TGCAGCGTTCCGACAGGACTCCAAGAGACCCAGTACTTC
CSVPTGLQETQYF
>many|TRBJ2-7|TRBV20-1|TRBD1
TGCAGTACCACCGGGACAGGCTCCTACGAGCAGTACTTC
CSTTGTGSYEQYF
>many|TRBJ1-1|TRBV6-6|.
TGTGCCAGCTGGGGGCCGCCGAACACTGAAGCTTTCTTT
CASWGPPNTEAFF
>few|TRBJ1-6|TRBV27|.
TGTGCCAGCAGTCCACGGAAAATAAGTTATTCACCCCTCCACTTT
CASSPRKISYSPLHF
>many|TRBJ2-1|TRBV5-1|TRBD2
TGCGCCAGCAGCTTCACTAGCGGGGGTAACAATGAGCAGTTCTTC
CASSFTSGGNNEQFF
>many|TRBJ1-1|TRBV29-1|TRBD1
TGCAGCGTCCTGGGACAGGGGGCGAACACTGAAGCTTTCTTT
CSVLGQGANTEAFF
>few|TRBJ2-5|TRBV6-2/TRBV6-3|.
TGTGCCAGCAGTTACCCCGGACACTTCGGGACCCAGTACTTC
CASSYPGHFGTQYF